The sequence of this T cell receptor beta chain was determined in a study of T cells in localized non-small cell lung cancer. Study findings and constraints: A median approximately 61 of the top 100 tumor clones appeared in adjacent lung. Increased T cell density in blood showed an association with longer overall survival.

As to this clone: Its matching antigen is unknown.

Some clones are missing from TCRdb's copy, which holds only in-frame ones; the method was immunoSEQ multiplex PCR. The sample lists tens of thousands of clones, about 84% seen once, with 8% to 10% in the top ten. V lost 7 bases and J lost 4, with 13 bases in between. This CDR3 is built from 13 residues. Germline CDR1 reads SNHLY; CDR2 reads FYNNEI. The gene calls are TRBV2 and TRBJ1-2, with a tentative D call TRBD1 (5 bases). Material: peripheral blood, obtained before any cancer treatment. This sequence was found in a female donor older than 55 with stage I lung adenocarcinoma. The CDR3 DNA sequence: TGTGCCAGCATCCGGGGGGAGCTCTATGGCTACACCTTC. Its protein is CASIRGELYGYTF.